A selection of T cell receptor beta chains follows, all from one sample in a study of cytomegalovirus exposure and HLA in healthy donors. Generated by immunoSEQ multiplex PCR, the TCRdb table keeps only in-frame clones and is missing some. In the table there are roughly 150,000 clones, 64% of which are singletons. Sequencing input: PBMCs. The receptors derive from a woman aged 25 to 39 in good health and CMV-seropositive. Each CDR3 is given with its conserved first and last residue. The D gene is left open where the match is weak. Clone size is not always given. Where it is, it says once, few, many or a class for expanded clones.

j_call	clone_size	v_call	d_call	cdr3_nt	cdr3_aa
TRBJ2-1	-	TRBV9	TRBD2	TGTGCCAGCAGCGTAGTGGCTAGCGGGAGCTATGAGCAGTTCTTC	CASSVVASGSYEQFF
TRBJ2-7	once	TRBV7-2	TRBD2	TGTGCCAGCAGCCTCGGGACTAGCGGGACCTACGAGCAGTACTTC	CASSLGTSGTYEQYF
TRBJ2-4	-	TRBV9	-	TGTGCCAGCAGCGACAGTAGGGGGGCCAAAAACATTCAGTACTTC	CASSDSRGAKNIQYF
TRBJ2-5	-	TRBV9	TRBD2	TGTGCCAGCAGCGTAGAAGCGGGGGGGCCGGAGACCCAGTACTTC	CASSVEAGGPETQYF
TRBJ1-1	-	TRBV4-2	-	TGTGCCAGCAGCCAAGATGCCTGGGGACAATCTGGAAGTGAAGCTTTCTTT	CASSQDAWGQSGSEAFF
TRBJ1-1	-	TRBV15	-	TGTGCCACCAGCAGAGTATCCGGGTACACTGAAGCTTTCTTT	CATSRVSGYTEAFF
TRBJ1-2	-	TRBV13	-	TGTGCCAGCAGCTTACGACAGAGTTACTATGGCTACACCTTC	CASSLRQSYYGYTF
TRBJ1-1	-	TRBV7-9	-	TGTGCCAGCAGCACTCTAGGGTCGGGAGTAAGTAAGGCTTTCTTT	CASSTLGSGVSKAFF
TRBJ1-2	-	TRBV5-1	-	TGCGCCAGCAGCTTGGAAGGGGGCTATGGCTACACCTTC	CASSLEGGYGYTF
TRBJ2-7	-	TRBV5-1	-	TGCGCCAGCAGCTTGGATTCCTCCCGGGAGCAGTACTTC	CASSLDSSREQYF
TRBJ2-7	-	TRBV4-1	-	TGCGCCAGCAGCCAGGGGGGATTAAAGCCCCACGAGCAGTACTTC	CASSQGGLKPHEQYF
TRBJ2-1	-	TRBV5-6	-	TGTGCCAGCAGCTTTTTCAGCTCCTACAATGAGCAGTTCTTC	CASSFFSSYNEQFF
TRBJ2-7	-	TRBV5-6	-	TGTGCCAGCAGGCGACTCGGTCGGCAGTACTTC	CASRRLGRQYF
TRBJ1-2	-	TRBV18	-	TGTGCCAGCTCACCCAGCGATCAGAGCAGGGTACGTGGCTACACCTTC	CASSPSDQSRVRGYTF
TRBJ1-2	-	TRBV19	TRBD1	TGTGCCAGTAGTATAGCCCAGGGGGGCTCTGGCTACACCTTC	CASSIAQGGSGYTF
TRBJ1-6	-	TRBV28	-	TGTGCCAGCAGCCTAACGGACAACCAGAATTCAGCCCTCCACTTT	CASSLTDNQNSALHF
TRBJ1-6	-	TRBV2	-	TGTGCCAGCAGAGGGGTTGACAATTCACCCCTCCACTTT	CASRGVDNSPLHF
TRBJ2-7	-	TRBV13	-	TGTGCCAGCAGCCCCCGCAGTGGGCAGTACTTC	CASSPRSGQYF
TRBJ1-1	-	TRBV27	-	TGTGCCAGCAGTTTCCGGGAGAACACTGAAGCTTTCTTT	CASSFRENTEAFF
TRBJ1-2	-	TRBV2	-	TGTGCCAGCAGTTGGAGCAGTCTGTCTGGGGGCTACACCTTC	CASSWSSLSGGYTF
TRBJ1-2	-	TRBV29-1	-	TGCAGCGTTGAAGATTATCCCCGCAGGAATGGCTACACCTTC	CSVEDYPRRNGYTF
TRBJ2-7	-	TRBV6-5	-	TGTGCCAGCAGTTACTCCGGGGCCTACGAGCAGTACTTC	CASSYSGAYEQYF
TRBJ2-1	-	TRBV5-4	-	TGTGCCAGCAGCTCTAATACCGGGGGAGGTTCCCCCGAGCAGTTCTTC	CASSSNTGGGSPEQFF
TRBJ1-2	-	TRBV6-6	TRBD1	TGTGCCAGCAGTTACCCCCAGGGGGCCAACTATGGCTACACCTTC	CASSYPQGANYGYTF
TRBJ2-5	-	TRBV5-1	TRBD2	TGCGCCAGCAGCTTGAGGGCTAGCGGGAACCTCCAAGAGACCCAGTACTTC	CASSLRASGNLQETQYF
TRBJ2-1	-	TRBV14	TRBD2	TGTGCCAGCAGCCAATCCCCGGGACTAGCGGGTCCCAGTTCCTACAATGAGCAGTTCTTC	CASSQSPGLAGPSSYNEQFF
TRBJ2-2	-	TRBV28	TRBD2	TGTGCCAGCAGAAGGCCACTAGCGGGGGCCGGGGAGCTGTTTTTT	CASRRPLAGAGELFF
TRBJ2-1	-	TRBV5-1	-	TGCGCCAGCAGCTTGGGACAGATTTACAATGAGCAGTTCTTC	CASSLGQIYNEQFF
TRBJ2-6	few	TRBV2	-	TGTGCCAGCAGTGAAGAAGGGGTATCCAACGTCCTGACTTTC	CASSEEGVSNVLTF
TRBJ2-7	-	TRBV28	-	TGTGCCAGCAGTTTGCCGGGTTACGAGCAGTACTTC	CASSLPGYEQYF
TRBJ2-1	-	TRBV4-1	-	TGCGCCAGCAGCCAAGTGAGGGAGATAGCGTACAATGAGCAGTTCTTC	CASSQVREIAYNEQFF
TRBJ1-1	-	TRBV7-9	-	TGTGCCAGCAGCGCGGGAGGAGATGAAGCTTTCTTT	CASSAGGDEAFF
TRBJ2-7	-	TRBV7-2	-	TGTGCCAGCAGCTTAGTCGACAGAAACGAGCAGTACTTC	CASSLVDRNEQYF
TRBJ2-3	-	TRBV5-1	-	TGCGCCAGCAGCCTGTTAACAGATACGCAGTATTTT	CASSLLTDTQYF
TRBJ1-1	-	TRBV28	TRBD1	TGTGCCAGCAGAGGTCCCGGGACAGGTATAAACACTGAAGCTTTCTTT	CASRGPGTGINTEAFF
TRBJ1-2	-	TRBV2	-	TGTGCCAGCACTCAGGGTTTTTATGTTGCCTACACCTTC	CASTQGFYVAYTF
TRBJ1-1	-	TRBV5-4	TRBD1	TGTGCCAGCAGCGGCGGACAGGTGAACACTGAAGCTTTCTTT	CASSGGQVNTEAFF
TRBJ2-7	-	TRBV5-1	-	TGCGCCAGCAGCCGGTTGGTGGGCGGGCTCTCCTACGAGCAGTACTTC	CASSRLVGGLSYEQYF
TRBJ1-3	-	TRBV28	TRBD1	TGTGCCAGCAGGTCCACCCAGGGGGGCTCTGGAAACACCATATATTTT	CASRSTQGGSGNTIYF
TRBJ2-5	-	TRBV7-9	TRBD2	TGTGCCAGCAGCTTAGTTGAAGCGGGGTCCGTTCAGACCCAGTACTTC	CASSLVEAGSVQTQYF
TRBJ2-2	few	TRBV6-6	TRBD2	TGTGCCAGCAGTTACGGGAGGGGAACCGGGGAGCTGTTTTTT	CASSYGRGTGELFF